This TCR beta chain was documented in a study of blood T cell repertoires in COVID-19. The method was immunoSEQ multiplex PCR; TCRdb's version includes in-frame clones alone and lacks a portion of them. The sample holds about 100,000 clones, approximately 86% seen once. The CDR3 extends over 16 amino acids. Germline-derived CDR1 and CDR2 are MNHEY and SVGAGI. Trimming took off 0 bases at V and 1 base at J, with 12 bases between the two ends. The chain employs TRBV6-5 and TRBJ1-1; no reliable D call. Sequencing input: peripheral blood. This sequence was found in a woman in her fifties or sixties with COVID-19, enrolled during active disease. The CDR3 coding sequence is TGTGCCAGCAGTTACTCGCCCGGTCCAGGGAACACTGAAGCTTTCTTT. This codes for CASSYSPGPGNTEAFF.